This note documents a single T cell receptor beta chain sequence. Its antigen is undetermined. These data belong to a study of cytomegalovirus exposure and HLA in healthy donors. General study results and limits: Cytomegalovirus status, reportedly, was diagnosed with high specificity and sensitivity by the classifier. The study carried out a later analysis of TCR beta sequences. It associated some 15,000 of them with specific HLA alleles at a false discovery rate of 0.05.

Primers included in the PCR were 60 Vbeta and 13 Jbeta primers. TCRdb keeps only in-frame clones here, not all; method: immunoSEQ multiplex PCR. The data include some 41,000 clones; the top ten clones carry roughly 6%. Germline V gene data show CDR1 as SEHNR and CDR2 as FQNEAQ (reference sequence). V shed 5 bases, J shed 3 bases, and the junction held 12 bases outside the gene matches. This CDR3 has 18 amino acids. Sequencing was done on a sample of PBMCs. The sequence derives from a man under 40 in good health and CMV-seronegative. The chain couples TRBV7-9 to TRBJ2-7; 14 positions match TRBD2. CDR3 protein: CASSRGTSGRRLGYEQYF. The CDR3 nucleotides are TGTGCCAGCAGCCGGGGGACTAGCGGGAGAAGGTTGGGCTACGAGCAGTACTTC.